This TCR beta chain was sequenced in a study of shared clonotypes between healthy human individuals. Overall study findings and caveats: The diversity represented, both genetic and in exposure history, was limited by few donors. Clonotypes shared by all four sorted-subset donors had higher generation probabilities than non-shared clonotypes.

The CDR3 consists of 15 residues. Germline trimming cut 3 bases from V and 9 bases from J; bases unmatched to any gene: 8. Germline V lookup: CDR1 WNHNN, CDR2 SYGVQD (reference sequence). The method was immunoSEQ multiplex PCR; TCRdb's version includes in-frame clones alone and lacks a portion of them. The repertoire holds some 980,000 clones, with less than 85% as singletons. A note on this clone: What it binds is unknown.

This receptor was taken from a man aged 18-30 years in good health. The sequenced material came from memory CD4+ T cells sorted from blood. Sample subset: CD45RA-negative fraction. The V gene is TRBV10-1, the J gene TRBJ2-1, with 10 nucleotides matching TRBD2. This CDR3 is CASSDRAGGLSEQFF. DNA for the CDR3: TGCGCCAGCAGTGATCGAGCGGGAGGGTTAAGTGAGCAGTTCTTC.